The present T cell receptor beta chain was sequenced within a study of cytomegalovirus exposure and HLA in healthy donors. General observations from the study: Cytomegalovirus status was reportedly diagnosed by the classifier with high specificity and sensitivity. TCR beta chains numbering more than 150 were designated cytomegalovirus-associated. Rarity marked most TCR sequences, yet some public TCRs occurred in many donors. A few of the chains that were CMV-associated were confirmed in vitro to be specific for CMV antigens.

For this clone: Its antigen is unknown.

Germline CDR1 GTSNPN, CDR2 SVGIG (reference sequence). The V end was cut by 4 bases, the J end by 7 bases, with 13 bases between. The CDR3 is made up of 12 amino acids. Only in-frame clones appear in the TCRdb table, and some are missing; sequencing was by immunoSEQ multiplex PCR. The sample lists approximately 140,000 clones; around 84% were seen once. This sequence originates from a man aged 18 to 35 in good health and CMV-seropositive. Sequencing was done on a sample of PBMCs. The chain is built from TRBV30 and TRBJ1-1; maybe TRBD1 (6 bases). DNA of the CDR3: TGTGCCTGGAAAGGGGGTAGGATTGAAGCTTTCTTT. This sequence encodes CAWKGGRIEAFF.